This entry lists 28 T cell receptor beta chains sequenced from one sample in a study of cytomegalovirus exposure and HLA in healthy donors. It was with 60 Vbeta and 13 Jbeta primers that the PCR ran. Repertoires were generated with immunoSEQ multiplex PCR, while TCRdb's copy carries only in-frame clones and drops some. The profile shows 100,000 or so clones, around 72% of them singletons. The material sequenced was PBMCs. Receptors were obtained from a male donor in good health and CMV-seronegative.

The CDR3 loop reads CASSYGAERQFF. The CDR3 DNA reads TGTGCCAGCAGTTATGGGGCAGAACGGCAGTTCTTC. The chain joins TRBV6-5 to TRBJ2-1; tentative D call: TRBD1 (5 bases). CDR1 is MNHEY and CDR2 is SVGAGI in the germline V gene. The CDR3 totals 12 residues. V lost 3 bases to trimming and J lost 12 bases, with 12 bases between them.

The V call is TRBV5-8, the J call TRBJ2-5; a weak D match, TRBD1 (6 bases). Germline V gives CDR1 SGHTS, CDR2 YDEGEE. The CDR3 totals 15 residues. V shed 4 bases and J shed 1 base, with 14 bases lying between them. Here the CDR3 DNA reads TGTGCCAGCAGCCTGGGGGCAGGGGCCCAAGAGACCCAGTACTTC. Translated: CASSLGAGAQETQYF.

This sequence joins TRBV28 and TRBJ2-1; tentatively, D is TRBD2 (5 bases). V was pared by 3 bases and J by 7 bases, with 10 bases between. Looked up from germline, CDR1 is MDHEN and CDR2 is SYDVKM. CDR3 length equals 13 residues. The CDR3 loop reads CASSFPSGNEQFF. CDR3 DNA sequence: TGTGCCAGCAGTTTCCCCTCGGGGAATGAGCAGTTCTTC.

The rearrangement links TRBV9 to TRBJ2-2, with 10 bases lining up with TRBD2. The CDR3 consists of 21 residues. Trimming took 5 bases from V and 4 from J; bases not matched to a gene: 23. Germline V CDR1 and CDR2: SGDLS, YYNGEE. CDR3 nucleotide sequence: TGTGCCAGCAGTCCCCCCCTCCCCAGGCTAGCGGGAGCGGTGAGCACCGGGGAGCTGTTTTTT. It is translated as CASSPPLPRLAGAVSTGELFF.

The CDR3 nucleotides are TGTGCTAGTGTTCGGGGATTCATGAACACTGAAGCTTTCTTT. Its protein is CASVRGFMNTEAFF. This chain joins TRBV12-5 and TRBJ1-1; D unresolved. V was trimmed by 7 bases and J by 0 bases, leaving 12 bases between them. The V gene's germline CDR1 is LGHNT and CDR2 FRNRAP. The CDR3 loop spans 14 amino acids.

The rearrangement joins TRBV4-1 to TRBJ2-3; TRBD2 agrees at 9 bases. Germline V gives CDR1 MGHRA, CDR2 YSYEKL. This CDR3 contains 17 residues. Losses at the gene ends were 0 bases for V and 2 bases for J; bases not matched to a gene: 6. The CDR3 loop reads CASSQDPLAGPTDTQYF. The CDR3 DNA is TGCGCCAGCAGCCAAGATCCGCTAGCGGGACCCACAGATACGCAGTATTTT.

The genes are TRBV15 and TRBJ1-5; TRBD1 matches at 8 bases. The germline gives CDR1 LNHNV, CDR2 YYDKDF (reference sequence). The V gene end was trimmed by 0 bases and the J gene end by 6 bases; junction bases not matched to a gene: 7. The CDR3 length is 16 residues. CDR3 region: CATSRDGTGVSQPQHF. DNA of the CDR3: TGTGCCACCAGCAGAGATGGGACAGGAGTAAGTCAGCCCCAGCATTTT.

This clone appeared once. The chain employs TRBV30 and TRBJ2-3, with D perhaps matching TRBD1 (5 bases). Germline V gene sequence: CDR1 GTSNPN, CDR2 SVGIG (reference sequence). The CDR3 totals 14 residues. Trimming shortened V by 2 bases and J by 2 bases, and 11 bases separated the two germline ends. For the CDR3, the DNA is TGTGCCTGGAGTTTCAGGGTCCTCACAGATACGCAGTATTTT. It encodes CAWSFRVLTDTQYF.

The chain joins TRBV13 to TRBJ2-7; 14 positions match TRBD2. J gave up 2 bases and V 0 bases, and 3 bases lay outside the gene matches. The CDR3 is 17 residues long. CDR1 is PRHDT and CDR2 is FYEKMQ in the germline V gene (reference sequence). The CDR3 loop reads CASSLGGLAGDAYEQYF. CDR3 bases: TGTGCCAGCAGCTTAGGGGGACTAGCGGGAGATGCCTACGAGCAGTACTTC.

This rearrangement joins TRBV5-8 to TRBJ1-2, with TRBD1 identical over 7 bases. After removal of 4 bases from V and 5 bases from J, the junction contained 14 bases not matched to a gene. CDR3 size: 16 residues. CDR1 is SGHTS and CDR2 is YDEGEE in the germline V gene. CDR3 DNA sequence: TGTGCCAGCAGCCGTACAGGGACAGCCGCGGCGTATGGCTACACCTTC. It is translated as CASSRTGTAAAYGYTF.

The chain has TRBV11-3 and TRBJ1-2, with unresolved D. V lost 5 bases to trimming and J lost 7 bases, with 14 bases between them. Looked up from germline, CDR1 is SGHNT and CDR2 is YENEEA. The CDR3 spans 13 residues. Written as DNA, the CDR3 is TGTGCCAGCAGCCAAGAAATAGAGTCTGGCTACACCTTC. Translation gives CASSQEIESGYTF.

The chain carries TRBV5-8 and TRBJ2-4; TRBD1 agrees at 8 bases. V lost 3 bases, J lost 0 bases, and 8 bases stayed unmatched. The CDR3 consists of 17 residues. Germline CDR1 reads SGHTS; CDR2 reads YDEGEE. In DNA, the CDR3 is TGTGCCAGCAGCTGGGGGACAGGTACCCTAGCCAAAAACATTCAGTACTTC. It encodes CASSWGTGTLAKNIQYF.

The chain recombines TRBV6-1 with TRBJ2-7; TRBD2 matches 10 bases. Germline lookup yields CDR1 MNHNS and CDR2 SASEGT. CDR3 size: 15 residues. V lost 1 base to trimming and J lost 4 bases; unmatched junction nucleotides: 4. The CDR3 region has the DNA TGTGCCAGCAGTGAAGACCTAGCGGGAGCATACGAGCAGTACTTC. Its translation is CASSEDLAGAYEQYF.

The chain combines TRBV5-4 with TRBJ1-2; D possibly corresponds to TRBD1 (5 bases). The V end lost 1 base, the J end lost 4 bases, and 11 bases lay between the germline ends. CDR3 size: 14 residues. CDR1 SGHNT and CDR2 YYREEE come from the germline V gene (reference sequence). The CDR3 region has the DNA TGTGCCAGCAGCTTGCAGGGAGGTTCCTATGGCTACACCTTC. It translates to CASSLQGGSYGYTF.

V usage is TRBV5-4 and J usage is TRBJ2-4, with 8 bases identical to TRBD2. In germline, CDR1 is SGHNT, CDR2 YYREEE (reference sequence). CDR3 length: 16 residues. Trimming at V came to 4 bases and at J to 5 bases, leaving 11 bases not matched to a gene. CDR3 region: CASSRGGNGFENIQYF. The CDR3 coding sequence is TGTGCCAGCAGCCGCGGGGGGAACGGGTTTGAAAACATTCAGTACTTC.

The CDR3 DNA reads as TGTGCCAGCAGTGCCTTCGGACAGGGCCAGCAGTTCTTC. As protein: CASSAFGQGQQFF. The rearrangement joins TRBV6-1 to TRBJ2-1; TRBD1 matches 8 bases. There are 13 residues in the CDR3. The V gene end was trimmed by 4 bases and the J gene end by 11 bases; junction bases not matched to a gene: 7. From germline, CDR1 is MNHNS and CDR2 SASEGT.

CDR3 protein: CASSQDRGSADEQFF. The DNA for the CDR3 is TGTGCCAGCAGTCAGGACAGGGGGAGCGCGGATGAGCAGTTCTTC. The V call is TRBV28, the J call TRBJ2-1; 10 nucleotides agree with TRBD1. Germline V gives CDR1 MDHEN, CDR2 SYDVKM. Germline trimming cut 5 bases from V and 8 bases from J; bases unmatched to any gene: 9. This CDR3 comprises 15 residues. The full variable domain, its missing parts supplied by reference TRBV28 and TRBJ2-1, is DVKVTQSSRYLVKRTGEKVFLECVQDMDHENMFWYRQDPGLGLRLIYFSYDVKMKEKGDIPEGYSVSREKKERFSLILESASTNQTSMYLCASSQDRGSADEQFFGPGTRLTVL.

The chain couples TRBV28 to TRBJ1-1; D gene uncertain. Trimming left V 5 bases short and J 11 bases short, with 9 bases between. Germline CDR1 MDHEN, CDR2 SYDVKM. This CDR3 has 10 residues. This chain's CDR3 is CASSPGGAFF. The DNA of the CDR3 is TGTGCCAGCAGTCCGGGAGGGGCTTTCTTT.

V and J are TRBV30 and TRBJ2-1, with a weak D call TRBD1 (6 bases). This CDR3 has 14 amino acids. The germline gives CDR1 GTSNPN, CDR2 SVGIG (reference sequence). V was shortened by 4 bases and J by 5 bases, with 15 bases between the two germline ends. The CDR3 protein is CAWTTGIGNNEQFF. The CDR3 DNA reads TGTGCCTGGACTACAGGGATCGGCAACAATGAGCAGTTCTTC.

The chain links TRBV5-4 to TRBJ2-3, with TRBD2 matching 12 bases. Looked up from germline, CDR1 is SGHNT and CDR2 is YYREEE (reference sequence). This CDR3 spans 16 amino acids. Trimming cost V 1 base and J 2 bases; bases outside gene matches: 2. This CDR3 reads CASSLRTSGTTDTQYF. The CDR3 DNA reads TGTGCCAGCAGCTTGAGGACTAGCGGGACCACAGATACGCAGTATTTT.

V gene TRBV2 combines with J gene TRBJ2-1; a possible D gene is TRBD1 (5 bases). The CDR3 consists of 13 residues. The V gene's germline CDR1 is SNHLY and CDR2 FYNNEI. The ends were cut back, 4 bases at V and 3 bases at J, with 7 bases in the middle. The CDR3 coding sequence is TGTGCCAGCAGTGGTGACAGCTACAATGAGCAGTTCTTC. Translating gives CASSGDSYNEQFF.

For this clone: Its ends do not fully match the called genes, so a read error is possible. The chain uses TRBV7-9 and TRBJ2-6; TRBD1 matches 10 bases. The CDR3 has 17 amino acids. Germline loops: CDR1 SEHNR, CDR2 FQNEAQ (reference sequence). CDR3 in DNA: TGTTCCAGCAGCCTTGGGACAGGGGACTCTGGGGCCAACGTCCTGACTTTC. This gives the protein CSSSLGTGDSGANVLTF.

V and J are TRBV5-4 and TRBJ1-6; a possible D gene is TRBD1 (6 bases). V lost 1 base and J 14 bases, leaving 16 bases between the germline ends. Germline V lookup: CDR1 SGHNT, CDR2 YYREEE (reference sequence). The CDR3 has 14 residues. The CDR3 is CASSLSGAPLTLHF. The CDR3 DNA reads TGTGCCAGCAGCTTGTCAGGGGCTCCTCTGACCCTCCACTTT.

V usage is TRBV27 and J usage is TRBJ2-7; the D is unclear. The CDR3 covers 13 residues. The V gene's germline CDR1 is MNHEY and CDR2 SMNVEV (reference sequence). Trimming pared 3 bases from V and 4 bases from J, leaving 10 bases between. The CDR3 coding sequence is TGTGCCAGCAGTTTTGGTCTGACATACGAGCAGTACTTC. Protein: CASSFGLTYEQYF.

The count of this clone is one. The chain combines TRBV10-3 with TRBJ2-3; TRBD2 matches at 8 bases. Germline CDR1 ENHRY, CDR2 SYGVKD. Trimming removed 0 bases from V and 5 bases from J; junction bases left unmatched: 10. The CDR3 is 17 residues long. CDR3 DNA: TGTGCCATCAGTGAGTCAAGTAGCGGGACTGTAGGAGATACGCAGTATTTT. This codes for CAISESSSGTVGDTQYF.

The rearrangement links TRBV5-4 to TRBJ2-7; 15 bases match TRBD2. CDR1 and CDR2 from the germline V gene are SGHNT and YYREEE (reference sequence). V gave up 3 bases and J gave up 6 bases; unmatched junction bases: 13. The CDR3 runs to 18 residues. The chain's CDR3 is CASSWAGLAGGPSGEQYF. The CDR3 nucleotides read TGTGCCAGCAGCTGGGCCGGACTAGCGGGAGGGCCTTCCGGCGAGCAGTACTTC. Variable domain in full (rest from reference TRBV5-4 and TRBJ2-7): ETGVTQSPTHLIKTRGQQVTLRCSSQSGHNTVSWYQQALGQGPQFIFQYYREEENGRGNFPPRFSGLQFPNYSSELNVNALELDDSALYLCASSWAGLAGGPSGEQYFGPGTRLTVT.

The V gene is TRBV5-1, the J gene TRBJ2-1; 7 bases map to TRBD1. V gave up 6 bases and J gave up 4 bases; unmatched junction bases: 4. CDR1 SGHRS and CDR2 YFSETQ come from the germline V gene. This CDR3 region has 13 residues. CDR3 sequence (DNA): TGCGCCAGCAACAAACAGGGGTACAATGAGCAGTTCTTC. Translating it yields CASNKQGYNEQFF.

The chain is built from TRBV7-9 and TRBJ2-1; D unresolved. V was trimmed by 2 bases and J by 0 bases, leaving 8 bases between them. From germline, CDR1 is SEHNR and CDR2 FQNEAQ (reference sequence). The CDR3 covers 15 residues. This CDR3 is CASSLIPSSYNEQFF. CDR3 DNA sequence: TGTGCCAGCAGCTTAATCCCCAGCTCCTACAATGAGCAGTTCTTC.